Below, one T cell receptor (beta chain) is given with its context. From germline, CDR1 is LGHNA and CDR2 YNFKEQ. The V end lost 1 base, the J end lost 7 bases, and 22 bases lay between the germline ends. The CDR3 consists of 17 residues. This specimen comes from a study of blood T cell repertoires in COVID-19. The wider study: From the United States, Italy and Spain came samples of acute and convalescent COVID-19. The cDNA or gDNA used as material had been derived from T cells, B-cell-depleted T cells, or PBMCs.

The authors' processing: The authors estimated nucleated cell counts from reference gene primer amplification. Clones were sequenced by immunoSEQ multiplex PCR, and TCRdb holds only the in-frame ones, with some missing. V, J and clone size were drawn from that table, and D and trimming were deduced from the DNA. The sample includes around 57,000 clones, 80% to 90% of them seen just once. The sequenced sample consisted of peripheral blood. The rearrangement uses TRBV4-2 and TRBJ2-5; D is possibly TRBD1 (6 bases). The sequence came from a woman older than 75 with active COVID-19. The CDR3, as DNA: TGTGCCAGCAGCCAAGCCGGAAGGTGGACAAAAGGGGGGACCCAGTACTTC. Translating it yields CASSQAGRWTKGGTQYF.